This section outlines one T cell receptor (beta chain) sequence together with its context. The antigen is unknown. Profiled with immunoSEQ multiplex PCR; TCRdb holds only in-frame clones, not every one. The data hold about 21,000 clones, with 75% to 85% observed a single time. This record belongs to a study of PD-1 blockade in classical Hodgkin lymphoma. Broader study findings: Complete responders entered with baseline diversity on par with newly diagnosed patients, the results showed. Possible causes of repertoire differences, disease activity or prior therapy, remain undefined.

Time point indicated: cycle 4 day 1 (C4D1), after 5 to 7 weeks of nivolumab. Brentuximab vedotin exposure varied, and every patient relapsed after autologous stem cell transplantation. The ends were cut back, 5 bases at V and 0 bases at J, with 11 bases in the middle. CDR1 and CDR2 from the germline V gene are SGHRS and YFSETQ. CDR3 length equals 14 residues. V and J are TRBV5-1 and TRBJ1-2; D call uncertain. Sequencing used peripheral blood mononuclear cells (PBMCs), obtained before the fourth cycle of nivolumab. This clonotype originated in a human donor with classical Hodgkin lymphoma. The CDR3 region is CASSRTDSNYGYTF. The CDR3 coding sequence is TGCGCCAGCAGTCGGACGGACTCTAACTATGGCTACACCTTC.